The 19 T cell receptor beta chains given below trace back to one sample, sequenced in a study of TIL therapy for anti-PD-1-resistant metastatic lung cancer. The immunoSEQ assay was v3. Clones were read by immunoSEQ multiplex PCR, and TCRdb kept only the in-frame ones, dropping some. The sample has nearly 60,000 clones, around four fifths seen once. The time point: pre-treatment sample, taken before nivolumab and TIL therapy. The sequencing used blood, collected at baseline. Receptors originate from a person aged 25 to 80 with non-small cell lung cancer.

The chain has TRBV28 and TRBJ1-2; TRBD1 might be the D (5 bases). CDR3 length equals 12 residues. V was clipped by 5 bases and J by 6 bases, with 10 bases between them. Germline lookup yields CDR1 MDHEN and CDR2 SYDVKM. The CDR3 sequence: CASSGGPNGYTF. The DNA of the CDR3 is TGTGCCAGCAGTGGGGGACCCAATGGCTACACCTTC.

In DNA, the CDR3 is TGTGCCAGCAGCCTTTCTGGCACTGAAGCTTTCTTT. Amino acid sequence: CASSLSGTEAFF. This chain connects TRBV27 to TRBJ1-1; no clear D gene. Germline CDR1 reads MNHEY; CDR2 reads SMNVEV (reference sequence). The V gene lost 6 bases and the J gene lost 4 bases, with 9 bases spanning the gap. CDR3 length: 12 amino acids.

This clone was picked up one time. The chain couples TRBV11-3 to TRBJ1-1, with 7 nucleotides matching TRBD1. The ends lost 3 bases at V and 2 bases at J; junction bases unmatched: 6. CDR3 length: 15 residues. In germline, CDR1 is SGHNT, CDR2 YENEEA. The DNA for the CDR3 is TGTGCCAGCAGCTTGGCGACAGGGTTAAACACTGAAGCTTTCTTT. Translating it yields CASSLATGLNTEAFF.

The chain links TRBV7-2 to TRBJ1-5; 7 bases are shared with TRBD1. The CDR3 spans 15 residues. Germline assignment: CDR1 SGHTA and CDR2 FQGNSA. The junction had 3 bases not matched to a gene; V was cut back by 3 bases and J by 1 base. The CDR3 DNA follows: TGTGCCAGCAGCTTGCAGGGGGAAAGCAATCAGCCCCAGCATTTT. It yields the protein CASSLQGESNQPQHF.

The chain's CDR3 is CASSALGEQYSNQPQHF. CDR3 nucleotide sequence: TGTGCCAGCAGTGCCCTCGGGGAGCAGTATAGCAATCAGCCCCAGCATTTT. This sequence joins TRBV6-4 and TRBJ1-5; D call uncertain. The CDR3 has 17 amino acids. V lost 4 bases and J lost 0, with 16 bases in between. Per germline, CDR1 MRHNA and CDR2 SNTAGT.

The V and J genes are TRBV19 and TRBJ1-2; maybe TRBD1 (6 bases). CDR3 length: 14 amino acids. Trimming left V 3 bases short and J 2 bases short, with 10 bases between. Germline loops: CDR1 LNHDA, CDR2 SQIVND (reference sequence). The CDR3 nucleotides read TGTGCCAGTAGTATCCAGCAGGGGAACTATGGCTACACCTTC. It specifies CASSIQQGNYGYTF.

A few counts support this clone. The J gene is TRBJ1-1, the V gene TRBV4-1, with unresolved D. Germline V lookup: CDR1 MGHRA, CDR2 YSYEKL. The V and J ends lost 0 bases and 1 base respectively, with 21 bases between them. The CDR3 extends over 19 amino acids. The CDR3 here is CASSQEATVPYLRNTEAFF. The DNA for the CDR3 is TGCGCCAGCAGCCAAGAGGCGACGGTTCCTTATCTACGGAACACTGAAGCTTTCTTT.

The chain employs TRBV19 and TRBJ1-6; TRBD1 might be the D (6 bases). The V gene lost 7 bases and the J gene lost 10 bases, with 14 bases spanning the gap. The CDR3 covers 13 residues. The germline gives CDR1 LNHDA, CDR2 SQIVND (reference sequence). CDR3 region: CASMVQGSSPLHF. CDR3 DNA: TGTGCCAGTATGGTACAGGGAAGCTCACCCCTCCACTTT.

This clone was detected a few times. The chain uses TRBV18 and TRBJ2-7; D possibly uses TRBD1 or TRBD2 (5 bases each). This CDR3 comprises 14 residues. V lost 3 bases to trimming and J lost 7 bases, with 16 bases between them. Germline CDR1 and CDR2: KGHSH and LQKENI. The CDR3 DNA reads as TGTGCCAGCTCACCCGGGACCCAAAGCCTAGAGCAGTACTTC. As protein: CASSPGTQSLEQYF.

The V call is TRBV11-2, the J call TRBJ2-1; D remains unclear. Germline V gene sequence: CDR1 SGHAT, CDR2 FQNNGV. The ends were cut back, 1 base at V and 3 bases at J, with 10 bases in the middle. This CDR3 has 15 amino acids. The CDR3, as DNA: TGTGCCAGCAGCTTAGGCACTCGGTACTACAATGAGCAGTTCTTC. It codes for CASSLGTRYYNEQFF.

V usage is TRBV7-2 and J usage is TRBJ1-5, with unresolved D. The CDR3 length is 13 residues. The V gene lost 2 bases and the J gene lost 0 bases, with 2 bases spanning the gap. Per germline, CDR1 SGHTA and CDR2 FQGNSA. This CDR3 reads CASSLSSNQPQHF. In nucleotides, the CDR3 is TGTGCCAGCAGCTTATCTAGCAATCAGCCCCAGCATTTT. Full variable domain (outside the CDR3, taken from reference TRBV7-2 and TRBJ1-5): GAGVSQSPSNKVTEKGKDVELRCDPISGHTALYWYRQSLGQGLEFLIYFQGNSAPDKSGLPSDRFSAERTGGSVSTLTIQRTQQEDSAVYLCASSLSSNQPQHFGDGTRLSIL.

The genes are TRBV12-5 and TRBJ2-2; 8 nucleotides line up with TRBD1. V was clipped by 4 bases and J by 4 bases; unmatched bases: 5. The CDR3 runs to 15 residues. Looked up from germline, CDR1 is LGHNT and CDR2 is FRNRAP. CDR3 loop: CASGSRQGSTGELFF. As DNA, the CDR3 is TGTGCTAGTGGTTCGAGACAGGGGAGCACCGGGGAGCTGTTTTTT.

This chain connects TRBV11-3 to TRBJ2-2, with D unresolved. V was cut by 0 bases and J by 0 bases, with 2 bases left in between. Per the germline V gene, CDR1 is SGHNT and CDR2 is YENEEA. The CDR3 sequence is 14 residues long. The DNA of the CDR3 is TGTGCCAGCAGCTTAGAAACGAACACCGGGGAGCTGTTTTTT. It is translated as CASSLETNTGELFF.

This clone was detected only a few times. The chain uses TRBV19 and TRBJ1-5, with no clear D. Germline CDR1 reads LNHDA; CDR2 reads SQIVND (reference sequence). The CDR3 contains 15 residues. V lost 4 bases and J 1 base, leaving 11 bases between the germline ends. This CDR3 is CASSNQILSNQPQHF. As DNA, the CDR3 is TGTGCCAGTAGTAACCAGATACTGAGCAATCAGCCCCAGCATTTT.

This clone has just a few counts. The chain is built from TRBV15 and TRBJ1-6; D gene ambiguous. V was cut by 1 base and J by 8 bases, with 12 bases left in between. Germline V gene data show CDR1 as LNHNV and CDR2 as YYDKDF (reference sequence). This CDR3 has 15 amino acids. The CDR3: CATSRVKSGDSPLHF. DNA for the CDR3: TGTGCCACCAGCAGAGTGAAAAGTGGGGATTCACCCCTCCACTTT.

This sequence joins TRBV4-2 and TRBJ2-1, with D hard to call. This CDR3 has 14 residues. Germline loops: CDR1 LGHNA, CDR2 YNFKEQ. The ends were cut back, 2 bases at V and 1 base at J, with 6 bases in the middle. The CDR3 sequence: CASSQIPSYNEQFF. The CDR3 DNA reads as TGTGCCAGCAGCCAAATACCATCCTACAATGAGCAGTTCTTC.

The chain joins TRBV19 to TRBJ2-6; weak D call: TRBD1 (6 bases). This CDR3 region has 18 residues. Trimming removed 6 bases at V and 0 bases at J, with 18 bases between. Germline values: CDR1 LNHDA, CDR2 SQIVND (reference sequence). The CDR3 protein is CASSLSRGPSSGANVLTF. In DNA form, the CDR3 reads TGTGCCAGTAGCCTAAGCAGGGGCCCTAGCTCTGGGGCCAACGTCCTGACTTTC.

The rearrangement uses TRBV12-5 and TRBJ1-5; tentative D call: TRBD1 (5 bases). V gave up 0 bases and J gave up 6 bases, with 12 bases separating them. Per the germline V gene, CDR1 is LGHNT and CDR2 is FRNRAP. This CDR3 contains 15 residues. CDR3 sequence (DNA): TGTGCTAGTGGTTTGGTAGGAAGGGGACGTCAGCCCCAGCATTTT. Translating it yields CASGLVGRGRQPQHF.

The chain combines TRBV27 with TRBJ2-5; 9 bases are shared with TRBD1. Germline loops: CDR1 MNHEY, CDR2 SMNVEV (reference sequence). The CDR3 totals 13 residues. The V gene end was trimmed by 8 bases and the J gene end by 5 bases; junction bases not matched to a gene: 6. The CDR3 sequence: CASGGTGFETQYF. As DNA, the CDR3 is TGTGCCAGCGGGGGGACAGGGTTTGAGACCCAGTACTTC.